The T cell receptor (beta chain) under discussion was sequenced for a study of OX40 agonist ivuxolimab in advanced cancers. Study information: Partial response was recorded in three patients: one hepatocellular carcinoma and two cutaneous melanoma cases.

Trimming left V 4 bases short and J 7 bases short, with 11 bases between. The CDR3 runs to 12 residues. The assay was immunoSEQ multiplex PCR, and TCRdb's table has in-frame clones only and misses some. The sample has several thousand clones, 71% seen once. To note about this clone: Its antigen is undetermined.

Study findings and constraints: Some of the lowest clonal expansion was seen in partial responders at 0.1-3.0 mg/kg.

The chain combines TRBV7-1 with TRBJ2-7; no firm D call. TRBV7-1 is known as an ORF, though its function is uncertain. This receptor was identified in an adult with an advanced solid tumor such as melanoma, head and neck, liver or kidney cancer. The sample in question was CD4+ or CD8+ T cells sorted from blood, obtained in a trial of the OX40 agonist ivuxolimab. The CDR3 protein is CASSLVLGEQYF. CDR3 DNA sequence: TGTGCCAGCAGCTTAGTACTGGGGGAGCAGTACTTC.